These 2 T cell receptor beta chains share one sample of origin, sequenced in a study of beta chain features in type 1 diabetes. Expressed TCRB transcripts were sequenced because the entire RNA isolate underwent reverse transcription. Profiled with immunoSEQ multiplex PCR; TCRdb holds only in-frame clones, not every one. Here the sample spans roughly 230,000 clones, over 9.5% being singletons. Specimen: naive CD4+ T cells from blood. These receptor sequences come from a woman younger than 30 in good health.

The table lists this clone with a few counts. The V gene is TRBV5-1, the J gene TRBJ2-6; D remains unclear. Germline loops: CDR1 SGHRS, CDR2 YFSETQ. V lost 2 bases and J lost 10, with 4 bases in between. This CDR3 spans 11 amino acids. The CDR3 is CASSFENVLTF. Written as DNA, the CDR3 is TGCGCCAGCAGCTTCGAGAACGTCCTGACTTTC.

This clone was counted a few times. V usage is TRBV6-6 and J usage is TRBJ1-1; 12 nucleotides agree with TRBD1. CDR1 is MNHNY and CDR2 is SVGAGI in the germline V gene (reference sequence). J lost 11 bases, V lost 4 bases, and 5 bases had no gene match. This CDR3 spans 13 amino acids. CDR3 region: CASSLGTGGKAFF. In DNA, the CDR3 is TGTGCCAGCAGTTTAGGGACAGGGGGCAAGGCTTTCTTT.